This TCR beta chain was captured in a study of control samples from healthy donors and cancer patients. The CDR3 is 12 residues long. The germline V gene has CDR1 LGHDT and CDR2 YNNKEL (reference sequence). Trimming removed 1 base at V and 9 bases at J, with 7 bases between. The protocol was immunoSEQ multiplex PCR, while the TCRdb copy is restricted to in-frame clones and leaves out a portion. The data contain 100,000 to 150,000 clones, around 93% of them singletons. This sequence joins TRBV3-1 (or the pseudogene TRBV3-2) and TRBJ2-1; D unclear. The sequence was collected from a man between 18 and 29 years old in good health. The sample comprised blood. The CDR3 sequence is CASSQVSGEQFF. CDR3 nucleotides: TGTGCCAGCAGCCAAGTATCAGGTGAGCAGTTCTTC.